The T cell receptor beta chain described here comes from a study of read filtering for tumor transcriptome and immune sequencing. Study as a whole: Mean patient age was about 66 years, range roughly 40 to 80; 17 to 20 male, around 14 female. Per sample, TCR-region reads ranged about 4.05 to 10.27 million by IR-seq, about 80 to 1,400 by RNA-seq. About 8 patients were R-ISS I, 16 were R-ISS II, six or seven were R-ISS III.

This clonotype is judged medium-sized (0.01 to 0.1%). This library used approximately 390 ng RNA and molecular barcoded adaptors spanning alpha/delta and beta/gamma chains. A single record per CDR3 protein comes from TCRdb applying MiXCR to the reads. The repertoire consists of about 39,000 distinct CDR3 sequences, with roughly an eighth occurring once and the leading ten covering 6.5% to 8.5%. The V end was cut by 0 bases, the J end by 2 bases, with 8 bases between. The CDR3 length is 15 residues. Germline V gives CDR1 SGHAT, CDR2 FQNNGV. The TCR sequence derives from a donor at least 40 years old with multiple myeloma. This chain connects TRBV11-2 to TRBJ2-1, with D hard to call. Sequencing was carried out using a population of CD138-negative cells sorted from bone marrow. The CDR3 region has the DNA TGTGCCAGCAGCTTAGACCCCCACCCCTACAATGAGCAGTTCTTC. It yields the protein CASSLDPHPYNEQFF.